This is a list of T cell receptor beta chains from one sample in a study of blood T cell repertoires in COVID-19. Profiling relied on immunoSEQ multiplex PCR, and the TCRdb table lists in-frame clones only, not all of them. The profile shows about 190,000 clones, roughly 78% of them singletons. Input material: peripheral blood. The receptors were gathered from an elderly woman with active or convalescent COVID-19. Both conserved end residues are part of each CDR3. Each record gives: D gene, clone size, V gene, CDR3 length, J gene, CDR3 protein, CDR3 DNA. D genes are given only for firm matches. The size of a clone is reported for some rows only, either as once, few or many, or as a class for expanded clones.

.	.	TRBV19	16	TRBJ1-1	CASSILSSRENTEAFF	TGTGCCAGTAGTATACTTTCTTCGAGGGAGAACACTGAAGCTTTCTTT
.	.	TRBV9	16	TRBJ2-6	CASSVAFSSGANVLTF	TGTGCCAGCAGCGTAGCCTTCTCCTCTGGGGCCAACGTCCTGACTTTC
TRBD2	.	TRBV7-9	17	TRBJ2-5	CASSTQGQAGDQETQYF	TGTGCCAGCAGCACCCAGGGTCAAGCGGGGGACCAAGAGACCCAGTACTTC
.	.	TRBV7-3	13	TRBJ1-1	CASSSDHRAEAFF	TGTGCCAGCAGCTCTGACCACAGGGCAGAAGCTTTCTTT
.	.	TRBV6-1	13	TRBJ2-5	CASSEAQTRTQYF	TGTGCCAGCAGTGAAGCCCAGACTAGAACCCAGTACTTC
.	.	TRBV28	13	TRBJ2-1	CASSFGQYNEQFF	TGTGCCAGCAGTTTCGGACAGTACAATGAGCAGTTCTTC
.	.	TRBV19	12	TRBJ2-3	CASLDSTDTQYF	TGTGCCAGTTTAGATAGCACAGATACGCAGTATTTT
TRBD1	.	TRBV7-3	16	TRBJ1-1	CASSARTGGGLTEAFF	TGTGCCAGCAGCGCTCGGACAGGGGGCGGTTTGACTGAAGCTTTCTTT
TRBD1	.	TRBV5-6	18	TRBJ1-1	CASSLSAGTGGWNTEAFF	TGTGCCAGCAGCCTTTCGGCCGGGACAGGGGGCTGGAACACTGAAGCTTTCTTT
TRBD1	once	TRBV5-1	15	TRBJ1-1	CASSPRQGLDTEAFF	TGCGCCAGCAGCCCGAGACAGGGCCTAGACACTGAAGCTTTCTTT
TRBD2	.	TRBV4-1	16	TRBJ2-3	CASSPLAGGRTDTQYF	TGCGCCAGCAGCCCACTAGCGGGGGGGCGAACAGATACGCAGTATTTT
TRBD1	few	TRBV12-5	12	TRBJ1-5	CASGTGNQPQHF	TGTGCTAGTGGGACAGGGAATCAGCCCCAGCATTTT
.	.	TRBV18	13	TRBJ1-1	CASSPGAGMEAFF	TGTGCCAGCTCACCTGGGGCAGGGATGGAAGCTTTCTTT
.	once	TRBV6-2/TRBV6-3	17	TRBJ2-2	CASSYSLSGASTGELFF	TGTGCCAGCAGTTACTCGTTGTCAGGGGCGAGCACCGGGGAGCTGTTTTTT
.	.	TRBV5-1	15	TRBJ2-2	CASSLDGDRTGELFF	TGCGCCAGCAGCTTGGATGGAGATCGCACCGGGGAGCTGTTTTTT
.	few	TRBV5-4	12	TRBJ1-2	CASSPPGGGYTF	TGTGCCAGCAGCCCCCCCGGGGGTGGCTACACCTTC
TRBD2	.	TRBV19	15	TRBJ2-1	CASSLAGGSWNEQFF	TGTGCCAGTAGTTTAGCGGGGGGGTCGTGGAATGAGCAGTTCTTC
.	.	TRBV6-1	13	TRBJ1-2	CASSPTKTSGYTF	TGTGCCAGCAGCCCCACAAAGACTAGCGGCTACACCTTC
TRBD2	.	TRBV28	16	TRBJ2-1	CASSPGTSGYGNEQFF	TGTGCCAGCAGTCCGGGGACTAGCGGGTATGGGAATGAGCAGTTCTTC
.	.	TRBV5-1	13	TRBJ1-1	CASREGMNTEAFF	TGCGCCAGCAGGGAGGGTATGAACACTGAAGCTTTCTTT
TRBD2	.	TRBV4-2	16	TRBJ2-7	CASSQAQLAGSYEQYF	TGTGCCAGCAGCCAAGCCCAACTAGCGGGGAGTTACGAGCAGTACTTC
TRBD1	.	TRBV7-9	13	TRBJ2-4	CASRLTGGNIQYF	TGTGCCAGCAGGTTAACAGGGGGAAACATTCAGTACTTC